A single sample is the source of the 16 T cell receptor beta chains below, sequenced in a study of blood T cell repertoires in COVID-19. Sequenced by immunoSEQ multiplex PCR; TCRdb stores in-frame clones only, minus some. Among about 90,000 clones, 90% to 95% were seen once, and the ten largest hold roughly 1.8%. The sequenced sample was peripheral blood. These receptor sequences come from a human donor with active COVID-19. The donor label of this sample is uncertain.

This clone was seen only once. The CDR3 DNA reads as TGTGCCAGCAGCTACACAGCCAATAATTCACCCCTCCACTTT. As protein: CASSYTANNSPLHF. The chain is built from TRBV7-3 and TRBJ1-6; D remains ambiguous. Germline V gene sequence: CDR1 SGHTA, CDR2 FQGTGA. The germline V and J ends were trimmed by 4 bases and 5 bases, with 9 bases remaining between them. The length of the CDR3 is 14 residues.

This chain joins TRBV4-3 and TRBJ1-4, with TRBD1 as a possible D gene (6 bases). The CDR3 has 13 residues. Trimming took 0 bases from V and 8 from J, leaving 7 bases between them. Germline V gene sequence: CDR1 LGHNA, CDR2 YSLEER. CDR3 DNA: TGCGCCAGCAGCCAAGAGAGGGGGGAAAAACTGTTTTTT. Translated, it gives CASSQERGEKLFF.

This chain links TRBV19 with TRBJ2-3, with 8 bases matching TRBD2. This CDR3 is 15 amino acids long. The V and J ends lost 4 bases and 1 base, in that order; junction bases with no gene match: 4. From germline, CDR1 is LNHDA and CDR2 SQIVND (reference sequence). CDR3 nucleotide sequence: TGTGCCAGTAGTACTAGCGGGTCTGGCACAGATACGCAGTATTTT. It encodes CASSTSGSGTDTQYF.

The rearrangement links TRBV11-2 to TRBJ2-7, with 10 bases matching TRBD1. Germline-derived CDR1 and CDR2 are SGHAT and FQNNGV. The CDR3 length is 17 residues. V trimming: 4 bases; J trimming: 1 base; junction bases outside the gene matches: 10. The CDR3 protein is CASSSIRGDRGSYEQYF. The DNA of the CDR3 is TGTGCCAGCAGCTCCATCAGGGGGGACAGGGGATCCTACGAGCAGTACTTC.

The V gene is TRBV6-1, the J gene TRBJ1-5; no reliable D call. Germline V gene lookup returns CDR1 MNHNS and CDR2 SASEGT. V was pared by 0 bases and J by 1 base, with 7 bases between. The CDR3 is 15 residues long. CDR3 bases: TGTGCCAGCAGTGAAGCCTTCGGGAGCAATCAGCCCCAGCATTTT. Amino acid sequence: CASSEAFGSNQPQHF.

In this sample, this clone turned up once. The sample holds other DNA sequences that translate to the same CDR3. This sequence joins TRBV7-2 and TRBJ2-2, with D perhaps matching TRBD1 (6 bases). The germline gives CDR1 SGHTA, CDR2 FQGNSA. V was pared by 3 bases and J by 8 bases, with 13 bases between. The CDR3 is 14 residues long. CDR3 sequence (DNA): TGTGCCAGCAGCTTGACTCGTGGACAGGGGGAGCTGTTTTTT. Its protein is CASSLTRGQGELFF.

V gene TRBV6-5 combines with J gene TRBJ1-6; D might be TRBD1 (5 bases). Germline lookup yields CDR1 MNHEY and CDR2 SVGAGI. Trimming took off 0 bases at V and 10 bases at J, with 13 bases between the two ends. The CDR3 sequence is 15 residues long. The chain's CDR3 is CASSYSGVGGSPLHF. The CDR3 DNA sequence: TGTGCCAGCAGTTACTCAGGGGTGGGAGGGTCACCCCTCCACTTT.

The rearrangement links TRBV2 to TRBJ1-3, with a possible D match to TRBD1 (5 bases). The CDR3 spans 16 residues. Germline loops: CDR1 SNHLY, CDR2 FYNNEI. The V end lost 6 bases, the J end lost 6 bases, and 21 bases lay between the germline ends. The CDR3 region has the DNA TGTGCCAGCAGCCTGATATCGACAGTGGGTCAAAACACCATATATTTT. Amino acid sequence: CASSLISTVGQNTIYF.

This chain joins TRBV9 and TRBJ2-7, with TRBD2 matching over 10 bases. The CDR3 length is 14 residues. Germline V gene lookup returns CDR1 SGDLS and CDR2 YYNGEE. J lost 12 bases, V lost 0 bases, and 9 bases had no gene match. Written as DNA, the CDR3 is TGTGCCAGCAGCGTAGAGAGTAGCGGGGGGTTATTGTACTTC. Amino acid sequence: CASSVESSGGLLYF.

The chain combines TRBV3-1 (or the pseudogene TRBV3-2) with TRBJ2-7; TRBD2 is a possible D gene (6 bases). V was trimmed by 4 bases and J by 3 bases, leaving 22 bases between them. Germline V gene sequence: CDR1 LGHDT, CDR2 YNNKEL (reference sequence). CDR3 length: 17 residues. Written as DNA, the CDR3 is TGTGCCAGCAGCCCGTACGTCGCAGGGTGGGAGGTCTACGAGCAGTACTTC. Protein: CASSPYVAGWEVYEQYF.

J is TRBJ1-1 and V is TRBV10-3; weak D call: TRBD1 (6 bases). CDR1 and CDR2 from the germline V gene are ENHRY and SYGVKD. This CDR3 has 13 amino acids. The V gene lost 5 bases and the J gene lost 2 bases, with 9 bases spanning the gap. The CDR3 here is CAISRQVNTEAFF. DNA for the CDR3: TGTGCCATCAGTAGACAGGTTAACACTGAAGCTTTCTTT.

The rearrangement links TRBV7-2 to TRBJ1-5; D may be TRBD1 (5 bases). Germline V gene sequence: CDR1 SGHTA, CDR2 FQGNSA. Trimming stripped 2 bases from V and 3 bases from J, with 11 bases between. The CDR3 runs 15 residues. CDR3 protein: CASSLRGTPNQPQHF. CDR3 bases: TGTGCCAGCAGCTTACGGGGGACCCCCAATCAGCCCCAGCATTTT.

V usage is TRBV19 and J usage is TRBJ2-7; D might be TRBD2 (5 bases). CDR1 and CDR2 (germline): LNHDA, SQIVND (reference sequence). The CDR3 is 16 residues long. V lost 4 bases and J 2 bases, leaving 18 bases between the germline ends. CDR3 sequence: CASSNPSATGTYEQYF. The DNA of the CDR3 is TGTGCCAGTAGTAACCCCTCGGCAACCGGGACCTACGAGCAGTACTTC.

CDR3: CASSLGRVDQSPLHF. CDR3 DNA sequence: TGTGCCAGCAGCTTAGGCAGGGTGGATCAATCACCCCTCCACTTT. V and J are TRBV7-9 and TRBJ1-6; D might be TRBD1 (5 bases). The CDR3 sequence is 15 residues long. V was pared by 1 base and J by 10 bases, with 14 bases between. Germline V gives CDR1 SEHNR, CDR2 FQNEAQ (reference sequence). Based on the CDR3 plus reference TRBV7-9 and TRBJ1-6, the full variable domain is DTGVSQNPRHKITKRGQNVTFRCDPISEHNRLYWYRQTLGQGPEFLTYFQNEAQLEKSRLLSDRFSAERPKGSFSTLEIQRTEQGDSAMYLCASSLGRVDQSPLHFGNGTRLTVT.

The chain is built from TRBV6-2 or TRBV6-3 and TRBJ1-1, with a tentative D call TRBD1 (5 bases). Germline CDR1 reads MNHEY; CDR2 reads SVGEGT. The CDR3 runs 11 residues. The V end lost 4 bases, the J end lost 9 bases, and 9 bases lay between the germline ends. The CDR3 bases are TGTGCCAGCAGTTCGGCAGGGAAAGCTTTCTTT. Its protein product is CASSSAGKAFF.

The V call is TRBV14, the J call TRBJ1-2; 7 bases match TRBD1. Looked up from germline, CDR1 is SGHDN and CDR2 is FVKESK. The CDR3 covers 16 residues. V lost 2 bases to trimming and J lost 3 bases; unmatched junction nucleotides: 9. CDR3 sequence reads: CASSQFRGRGDYGYTF. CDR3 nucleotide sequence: TGTGCCAGCAGCCAATTCCGGGGCAGGGGGGACTATGGCTACACCTTC.